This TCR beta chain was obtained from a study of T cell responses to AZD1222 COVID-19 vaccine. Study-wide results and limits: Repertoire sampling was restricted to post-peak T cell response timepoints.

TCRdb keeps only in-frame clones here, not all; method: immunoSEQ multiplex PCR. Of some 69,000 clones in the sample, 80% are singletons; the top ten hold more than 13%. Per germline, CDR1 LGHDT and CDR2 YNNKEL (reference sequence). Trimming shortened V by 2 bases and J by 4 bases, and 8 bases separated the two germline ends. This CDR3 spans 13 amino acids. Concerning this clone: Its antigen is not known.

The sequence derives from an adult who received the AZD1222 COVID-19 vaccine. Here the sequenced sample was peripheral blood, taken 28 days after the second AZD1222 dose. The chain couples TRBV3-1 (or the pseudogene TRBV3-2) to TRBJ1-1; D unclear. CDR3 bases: TGTGCCAGCAGCCAAATGGTTGGCACTGAAGCTTTCTTT. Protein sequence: CASSQMVGTEAFF.